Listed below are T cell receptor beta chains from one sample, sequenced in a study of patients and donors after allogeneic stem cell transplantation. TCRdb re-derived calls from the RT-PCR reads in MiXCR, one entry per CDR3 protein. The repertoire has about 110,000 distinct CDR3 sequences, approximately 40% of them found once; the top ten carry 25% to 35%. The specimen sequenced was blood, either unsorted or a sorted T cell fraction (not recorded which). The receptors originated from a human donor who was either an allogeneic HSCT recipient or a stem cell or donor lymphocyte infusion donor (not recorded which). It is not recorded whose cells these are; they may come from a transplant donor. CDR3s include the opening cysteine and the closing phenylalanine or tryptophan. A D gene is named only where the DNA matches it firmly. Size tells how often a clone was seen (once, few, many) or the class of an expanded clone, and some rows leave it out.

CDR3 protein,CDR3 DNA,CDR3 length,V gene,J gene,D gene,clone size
CATSIRQGSEKLFF,TGTGCCACCAGCATCCGACAGGGGAGTGAAAAACTGTTTTTT,14,TRBV15,TRBJ1-4,TRBD1,-
CASSLGFDRRDNQPQHF,TGTGCCAGCAGCTTAGGCTTCGACAGGAGAGACAATCAGCCCCAGCATTTT,17,TRBV7-2,TRBJ1-5,-,few
CATSDPSTGGNQPQHF,TGTGCCACCAGTGACCCCTCGACAGGTGGCAATCAGCCCCAGCATTTT,16,TRBV24-1,TRBJ1-5,-,few
CASSRDRLNTEAFF,TGCGCCAGCAGCCGGGACAGATTGAACACTGAAGCTTTCTTT,14,TRBV5-1,TRBJ1-1,TRBD1,few
CATSEADRGHTF,TGTGCCACCAGTGAGGCGGACAGGGGACACACCTTC,12,TRBV24-1,TRBJ1-2,TRBD1,few
CASSLLTNTGELFF,TGCGCCAGCAGTTTGCTCACGAACACCGGGGAGCTGTTTTTT,14,TRBV5-1,TRBJ2-2,-,-
CASSYSGSDGNYGYTF,TGTGCCAGCAGTTACTCGGGTTCAGACGGCAACTATGGCTACACCTTC,16,TRBV6-2/TRBV6-3,TRBJ1-2,-,-
CASSTRQGGELFF,TGTGCCAGCAGTACTAGACAAGGCGGGGAGCTGTTTTTT,13,TRBV6-2/TRBV6-3,TRBJ2-2,-,few
CAISGRRGSYEQYF,TGTGCCATCAGTGGGCGCAGGGGGAGCTACGAGCAGTACTTC,14,TRBV10-3,TRBJ2-7,TRBD1,-
CASSESLLAGVSTDTQYF,TGTGCCAGCAGTGAAAGCCTACTAGCGGGAGTGTCAACAGATACGCAGTATTTT,18,TRBV2,TRBJ2-3,TRBD2,-
CSASPPWQGFYGYTF,TGCAGTGCTAGCCCCCCTTGGCAGGGGTTCTATGGCTACACCTTC,15,TRBV20-1,TRBJ1-2,-,-
CNLAGGYGYTF,TGCAATTTAGCAGGGGGCTATGGCTACACCTTC,11,TRBV20-1,TRBJ1-2,TRBD1,-
CAILKLDTQYF,TGTGCCATCCTAAAGCTGGATACGCAGTATTTT,11,TRBV10-3,TRBJ2-3,-,-
CAISTTGDTEAFF,TGTGCCATCAGCACAACAGGGGATACTGAAGCTTTCTTT,13,TRBV10-3,TRBJ1-1,TRBD1,many